This T cell receptor (beta chain) was sequenced for a study of blood T cells in healthy people across ages. On the study more broadly: Through template switching, about one barcoded beta molecule was captured per two T cells, as measured in model experiments.

Investigators took roughly 10 milliliters of peripheral blood from every donor. Through a sample-barcoded 5' primer and a J-beta primer mix, a second PCR was run for about 7 to 12 cycles. TCRdb reanalysed the 5' RACE reads using MiXCR and keeps one entry per CDR3 protein. The sample shows approximately 1.5 million distinct CDR3 sequences, roughly 32% of them seen only once. A note on this clonotype: Its antigen is still unknown.

The V and J ends lost 0 bases and 7 bases, in that order; junction bases with no gene match: 7. Germline assignment: CDR1 DFQATT and CDR2 SNEGSKA (reference sequence). The CDR3 is 14 amino acids. General study points: A strong correlation was seen between TCR beta diversity and naive T cell percentage.

The receptor was isolated from a woman aged 25 to 45 in good health. Input material: blood. V is TRBV20-1 and J is TRBJ1-2, with TRBD1 matching 8 bases. The CDR3 sequence is CSARDRTGGPGYTF. The CDR3 region has the DNA TGCAGTGCTAGAGATCGAACAGGGGGTCCTGGCTACACCTTC.